These 18 T cell receptor beta chains share one sample of origin, sequenced in a study of technical replicates of blood from a handful of donors. Sequencing used immunoSEQ multiplex PCR; TCRdb keeps in-frame clones, though not all of them. The sample includes about 80,000 clones, roughly 94% of them seen just once. Material for sequencing was T cells isolated from PBMCs. These receptors all stem from a human donor in good health.

The chain uses TRBV9 and TRBJ2-5; 8 positions agree with TRBD2. The CDR3 runs 14 residues. With 4 bases clipped from V and 1 base from J, the junction kept 3 bases outside the gene matches. Germline CDR1 is SGDLS and CDR2 is YYNGEE. Here the CDR3 reads CASSSSGLQETQYF. The CDR3 nucleotides read TGTGCCAGCAGCTCTAGCGGGCTCCAAGAGACCCAGTACTTC.

The rearrangement joins TRBV7-2 to TRBJ1-5; possibly TRBD1 for D (6 bases). Trimming shortened V by 3 bases and J by 8 bases, and 20 bases separated the two germline ends. Germline V gene sequence: CDR1 SGHTA, CDR2 FQGNSA. This CDR3 comprises 16 residues. CDR3 sequence: CASSFGRLEGGEPQHF. In DNA, the CDR3 is TGTGCCAGCAGCTTTGGGCGTCTCGAGGGGGGGGAGCCCCAGCATTTT.

V usage is TRBV7-9 and J usage is TRBJ1-1; 7 bases map to TRBD1. This CDR3 has 16 amino acids. Trimming removed 1 base from V and 2 bases from J; junction bases left unmatched: 7. CDR1 is SEHNR and CDR2 is FQNEAQ in the germline V gene (reference sequence). The CDR3 region is CASSLVFDRANTEAFF. In nucleotides, the CDR3 is TGTGCCAGCAGCTTAGTATTTGACAGGGCAAACACTGAAGCTTTCTTT.

This sequence joins TRBV7-9 and TRBJ2-1; 7 bases are shared with TRBD2. The V gene's germline CDR1 is SEHNR and CDR2 FQNEAQ (reference sequence). This CDR3 spans 15 amino acids. Trimming cost V 5 bases and J 4 bases; bases outside gene matches: 8. In DNA, the CDR3 is TGTGCCAGCAGCGATCAGCGGGACCGATACAATGAGCAGTTCTTC. This codes for CASSDQRDRYNEQFF. The variable domain in full, completed from reference TRBV7-9 and TRBJ2-1, reads DTGVSQNPRHKITKRGQNVTFRCDPISEHNRLYWYRQTLGQGPEFLTYFQNEAQLEKSRLLSDRFSAERPKGSFSTLEIQRTEQGDSAMYLCASSDQRDRYNEQFFGPGTRLTVL.

CDR3 in amino acids: CASSQANPNGYTF. In nucleotides, the CDR3 is TGTGCCAGCAGCCAAGCTAACCCCAACGGCTACACCTTC. J is TRBJ1-2 and V is TRBV14; D call uncertain. The CDR3 has 13 residues. Trimming removed 1 base at V and 8 bases at J, with 11 bases between. Germline V gene sequence: CDR1 SGHDN, CDR2 FVKESK.

This rearrangement joins TRBV27 to TRBJ2-7; 10 nucleotides match TRBD1. Germline assignment: CDR1 MNHEY and CDR2 SMNVEV (reference sequence). After removal of 1 base from V and 5 bases from J, the junction contained 5 bases not matched to a gene. The CDR3 is 15 amino acids. Here the CDR3 reads CASSLLRDRGDEQYF. CDR3 nucleotide sequence: TGTGCCAGCAGTTTATTACGGGACAGGGGTGACGAGCAGTACTTC.

The chain employs TRBV27 and TRBJ1-1, with D perhaps matching TRBD1 (6 bases). The CDR3 covers 16 residues. The ends were cut back, 2 bases at V and 0 bases at J, with 13 bases in the middle. Germline assignment: CDR1 MNHEY and CDR2 SMNVEV (reference sequence). CDR3 bases: TGTGCCAGCAGTTTAATGGGGGCTGGAATGAACACTGAAGCTTTCTTT. Protein: CASSLMGAGMNTEAFF.

The gene calls are TRBV7-2 and TRBJ2-7, with D possibly being TRBD2 (6 bases). This CDR3 region has 15 residues. CDR1 is SGHTA, CDR2 FQGNSA, per germline. Trimming took off 0 bases at V and 0 bases at J, with 9 bases between the two ends. The CDR3 nucleotides read TGTGCCAGCAGCTTAGCGGGAGGAAGCTCCTACGAGCAGTACTTC. Residues: CASSLAGGSSYEQYF.

The genes are TRBV21-1 and TRBJ2-7; the table's D call TRBD1 went unverified against the DNA. TRBV21-1 is noted as a pseudogene. The CDR3 loop spans 15 amino acids. Here the CDR3 reads CASSERGDTAYEQYF. In DNA form, the CDR3 reads TGTGCCAGCAGCGAAAGAGGGGACACAGCCTACGAGCAGTACTTC.

The rearrangement joins TRBV23-1 to TRBJ2-2; D might be TRBD2 (5 bases). TRBV23-1 is an ORF for which the function is uncertain. The CDR3 covers 13 residues. Trimming shortened V by 5 bases and J by 8 bases, and 12 bases separated the two germline ends. The CDR3 DNA follows: TGCGCCAGCAGTTGCGTCAGAGGGGGGGAGCTGTTTTTT. This codes for CASSCVRGGELFF.

The rearrangement uses TRBV9 and TRBJ1-4, with a weak D call TRBD1 (5 bases). The CDR3 covers 17 residues. Germline V lookup: CDR1 SGDLS, CDR2 YYNGEE. V lost 1 base and J lost 4, with 17 bases in between. The CDR3: CASSVSGGDSVNEKLFF. The CDR3 DNA reads TGTGCCAGCAGCGTATCGGGTGGGGACTCTGTTAATGAAAAACTGTTTTTT.

V gene TRBV9 combines with J gene TRBJ2-1; 7 bases are a match to TRBD1. The V gene end was trimmed by 4 bases and the J gene end by 12 bases; junction bases not matched to a gene: 16. CDR3 size: 15 residues. Germline values: CDR1 SGDLS, CDR2 YYNGEE. DNA of the CDR3: TGTGCCAGCAGCTCAGTAACAGGGGAAGGGGTATGGCAGTTCTTC. It codes for CASSSVTGEGVWQFF.

The chain recombines TRBV9 with TRBJ2-3; unclear D gene. CDR3 length: 11 amino acids. Trimming removed 0 bases at V and 6 bases at J, with 2 bases between. Per the germline V gene, CDR1 is SGDLS and CDR2 is YYNGEE. CDR3 in amino acids: CASSVADTQYF. CDR3 sequence (DNA): TGTGCCAGCAGCGTAGCGGATACGCAGTATTTT.

The V call is TRBV2, the J call TRBJ2-1, with unresolved D. V was shortened by 4 bases and J by 0 bases, with 7 bases between the two germline ends. Germline CDR1 and CDR2: SNHLY and FYNNEI. This CDR3 is 14 amino acids long. In DNA form, the CDR3 reads TGTGCCAGCAGTGCGAGCTACTCCTACAATGAGCAGTTCTTC. Translating gives CASSASYSYNEQFF.

The CDR3 nucleotides are TGCGCCAGCAGCCAAGATGGCAGAATGTATGGCTACACCTTC. This encodes CASSQDGRMYGYTF. J is TRBJ1-2 and V is TRBV4-1; D gene ambiguous. Germline V gene sequence: CDR1 MGHRA, CDR2 YSYEKL. V shed 0 bases and J shed 5 bases, with 10 bases lying between them. The CDR3 covers 14 residues.

CDR3: CASSLSSFSYEQYF. CDR3 nucleotides: TGTGCCAGCAGTTTGTCGTCTTTCTCCTACGAGCAGTACTTC. This sequence joins TRBV28 and TRBJ2-7; D ambiguous. The CDR3 is 14 residues long. Trimming stripped 3 bases from V and 0 bases from J, with 9 bases between. Germline assignment: CDR1 MDHEN and CDR2 SYDVKM. Based on the CDR3 plus reference TRBV28 and TRBJ2-7, the full variable domain is DVKVTQSSRYLVKRTGEKVFLECVQDMDHENMFWYRQDPGLGLRLIYFSYDVKMKEKGDIPEGYSVSREKKERFSLILESASTNQTSMYLCASSLSSFSYEQYFGPGTRLTVT.

The chain recombines TRBV5-1 with TRBJ2-1; 9 bases align to TRBD2. CDR3 length equals 15 residues. Germline assignment: CDR1 SGHRS and CDR2 YFSETQ. V shed 0 bases and J 5 bases; nucleotides not matched to a gene: 3. In nucleotides, the CDR3 is TGCGCCAGCAGCTTGGGAGCGGGGGGTGACAATGAGCAGTTCTTC. Translation: CASSLGAGGDNEQFF.

Remarks on this clone: Since no conserved phenylalanine or tryptophan closes the CDR3, a read error is the likely cause. The DNA is omitted, as the CDR3 cannot be located on it reliably, and the CDR3 follows TCRdb's listing. This chain uses TRBV6-5 with TRBJ1-1; the D call of TRBD1 is as the table states it, not checked on the DNA. The CDR3 spans 13 residues, counting both ends. Germline CDR1 reads MNHEY; CDR2 reads SVGAGI. This CDR3 reads CASSYSEGQESAY.